A selection of T cell receptor beta chains follows, all from one sample in a study of blood T cell repertoires in COVID-19. Profiled with immunoSEQ multiplex PCR; TCRdb holds only in-frame clones, not every one. This table holds some 130,000 clones, 75% to 90% found once. Material: PBMCs or T cells enriched from blood (not recorded which). Every receptor here comes from a man over 45 who had recovered from COVID-19. The CDR3 runs from the conserved cysteine through the conserved F or W. Each record gives: CDR3 length, D gene, V gene, J gene, clone size, CDR3 DNA, CDR3 protein. D genes are given only for firm matches. Expanded clones are given a class, and other clones once, few, many or no size at all.

length: 16
D: -
V: TRBV10-3
J: TRBJ1-1
size: -
DNA: TGTGCCATCAGTGAGTCGGCGGCAAGCGGGGACACTGAAGCTTTCTTT
CDR3: CAISESAASGDTEAFF

length: 16
D: TRBD2
V: TRBV2
J: TRBJ2-1
size: -
DNA: TGTGCCAGCAGCATTACTAGCGGGAGATCCTACAATGAGCAGTTCTTC
CDR3: CASSITSGRSYNEQFF

length: 15
D: -
V: TRBV7-9
J: TRBJ1-1
size: -
DNA: TGTGCCAGCAGCTTAGATGGGGGCGCGGGCACTGAAGCTTTCTTT
CDR3: CASSLDGGAGTEAFF

length: 18
D: TRBD1
V: TRBV4-3
J: TRBJ1-6
size: -
DNA: TGCGCCAGCAGCCAAGGAAGCTTCCAGGGGGCAAAGAATTCACCCCTCCACTTT
CDR3: CASSQGSFQGAKNSPLHF

length: 20
D: TRBD2
V: TRBV3-1/TRBV3-2
J: TRBJ2-5
size: -
DNA: TGTGCCAGCAGCCAGCCCAAGGTGTTCGGGACTAGCGGGGGGAAAGAGACCCAGTACTTC
CDR3: CASSQPKVFGTSGGKETQYF

length: 12
D: -
V: TRBV12-3/TRBV12-4
J: TRBJ1-6
size: -
DNA: TGTGCCAGCGGGGGCGTCAATTCACCCCTCCACTTT
CDR3: CASGGVNSPLHF

length: 16
D: TRBD2
V: TRBV27
J: TRBJ2-7
size: -
DNA: TGTGCCAGCAGTTTAGCCCCTATTTGGGGGAGGGGCCAGCAGTACTTC
CDR3: CASSLAPIWGRGQQYF

length: 15
D: -
V: TRBV7-3
J: TRBJ2-3
size: -
DNA: TGTGCCAGCAGCTTAAGGAGCGGGCGCACAGATACGCAGTATTTT
CDR3: CASSLRSGRTDTQYF

length: 18
D: TRBD2
V: TRBV2
J: TRBJ2-2
size: -
DNA: TGTGCCAGCAGTGATACTGTTTCTAGCGGGACACGCCCCGGGGAGCTGTTTTTT
CDR3: CASSDTVSSGTRPGELFF

length: 19
D: TRBD1
V: TRBV6-2/TRBV6-3
J: TRBJ1-1
size: -
DNA: TGTGCCAGCAGTTACCCACGGGACAGGGGGCGCGAGTCGAGCACTGAAGCTTTCTTT
CDR3: CASSYPRDRGRESSTEAFF

length: 13
D: -
V: TRBV12-3/TRBV12-4
J: TRBJ1-2
size: once
DNA: TGTGCCAGCCTAGGACTGACTAACTATGGCTACACCTTC
CDR3: CASLGLTNYGYTF